The rows below give T cell receptor beta chains drawn from one sample of a study of control samples from healthy donors and cancer patients. Assay used: immunoSEQ multiplex PCR; TCRdb lists only in-frame clones, some missing. The data show 150,000 to 180,000 clones, 85% to 95% seen once. Sample: blood. Source of these receptors: a man aged 45-60 years in good health. Each CDR3 is given with its conserved first and last residue. D genes are given only for firm matches. Not all rows give a size; the values are once, few, many and, for expanded clones, a class.

D	size	V	J	CDR3	DNA
.	.	TRBV25-1	TRBJ1-2	CASSKTGRGYGYTF	TGTGCCAGCAGTAAAACAGGACGAGGCTATGGCTACACCTTC
TRBD1	once	TRBV9	TRBJ1-4	CASSVGTGNEKLFF	TGTGCCAGCAGCGTAGGGACAGGGAATGAAAAACTGTTTTTT
.	.	TRBV19	TRBJ2-1	CASSIQDSTYNEQFF	TGTGCCAGTAGTATCCAGGACTCCACATACAATGAGCAGTTCTTC
TRBD2	.	TRBV6-2/TRBV6-3	TRBJ2-1	CASSYLAGGRGEQFF	TGTGCCAGCAGTTACTTAGCGGGAGGAAGGGGGGAGCAGTTCTTC
.	.	TRBV9	TRBJ2-1	CASSEPLGGGSNEQFF	TGTGCCAGCAGCGAGCCCTTAGGGGGAGGTTCCAATGAGCAGTTCTTC
TRBD1	.	TRBV18	TRBJ2-7	CASSRWTGVKEQYF	TGTGCCAGCTCACGGTGGACAGGGGTTAAAGAGCAGTACTTC
.	.	TRBV28	TRBJ2-1	CASSLPFSSYNEQFF	TGTGCCAGCAGTTTACCCTTTAGCTCCTACAATGAGCAGTTCTTC
TRBD2	few	TRBV6-2/TRBV6-3	TRBJ2-7	CASSLQPPTSGSVEQYF	TGTGCCAGCAGCTTACAACCACCGACTAGCGGGAGTGTCGAGCAGTACTTC
TRBD2	.	TRBV5-1	TRBJ2-1	CASRASGGPYNEQFF	TGCGCCAGCAGGGCTAGCGGGGGTCCATACAATGAGCAGTTCTTC
.	.	TRBV12-3/TRBV12-4	TRBJ1-5	CASRAEVQPQHF	TGTGCCAGCAGAGCGGAGGTTCAGCCCCAGCATTTT
.	.	TRBV5-4	TRBJ2-7	CASSTSGSSYEQYF	TGTGCCAGCAGCACAAGCGGGTCCTCCTACGAGCAGTACTTC
.	.	TRBV3-1/TRBV3-2	TRBJ1-6	CASSHQGYRNSPLHF	TGTGCCAGCAGCCACCAGGGGTATCGTAATTCACCCCTCCACTTT
.	.	TRBV4-2	TRBJ2-1	CASTSSGLFHEQFF	TGTGCCAGCACCTCATCAGGACTTTTCCATGAGCAGTTCTTC
.	.	TRBV28	TRBJ1-4	CASSLQPNNEKLFF	TGTGCCAGCAGTTTACAACCAAATAATGAAAAACTGTTTTTT
.	.	TRBV5-6	TRBJ1-6	CASSPYDRQASPLHF	TGTGCCAGCAGCCCTTATGATCGACAGGCTTCACCCCTCCACTTT
.	.	TRBV10-1	TRBJ2-6	CASSDPRQAGANVLTF	TGCGCCAGCAGTGATCCCAGACAGGCTGGGGCCAACGTCCTGACTTTC
.	.	TRBV19	TRBJ1-4	CASGRLNEKLFF	TGTGCCAGCGGACGGCTTAATGAAAAACTGTTTTTT
TRBD1	.	TRBV6-1	TRBJ2-7	CASSEVGTGGSYEQYF	TGTGCCAGCAGTGAAGTTGGGACAGGGGGGTCCTACGAGCAGTACTTC
TRBD2	.	TRBV28	TRBJ2-3	CASSLPGLAGGADTQYF	TGTGCCAGCAGTTTACCCGGACTAGCGGGAGGAGCAGATACGCAGTATTTT
.	.	TRBV19	TRBJ1-6	CASSIQGTSYNSPLHF	TGTGCCAGTAGTATCCAGGGGACTAGCTATAATTCACCCCTCCACTTT
TRBD1	.	TRBV11-2	TRBJ1-2	CASSPQGTEVNYGYTF	TGTGCCAGCAGCCCGCAGGGGACAGAAGTAAACTATGGCTACACCTTC
.	.	TRBV29-1	TRBJ2-3	CSFRPLDTQYF	TGCAGTTTCCGACCGTTAGATACGCAGTATTTT
TRBD2	.	TRBV5-3	TRBJ2-1	CARSMMQGSGRADNEQFF	TGTGCCAGAAGCATGATGCAAGGTAGCGGGAGGGCCGACAATGAGCAGTTCTTC
.	.	TRBV10-3	TRBJ2-2	CAITGRGDTGELFF	TGTGCCATCACCGGGAGAGGTGACACCGGGGAGCTGTTTTTT
TRBD1	.	TRBV27	TRBJ2-7	CASSLSDRYEQYF	TGTGCCAGCAGTTTATCGGACAGGTACGAGCAGTACTTC
.	.	TRBV6-5	TRBJ1-4	CASTRSRNEKLFF	TGTGCCAGCACCAGGAGCCGTAATGAAAAACTGTTTTTT
.	.	TRBV5-6	TRBJ1-2	CASSPGGIRYGYTF	TGTGCCAGCAGCCCGGGTGGCATCCGCTATGGCTACACCTTC
.	.	TRBV7-8	TRBJ1-5	CASSLDLGGGQPQHF	TGTGCCAGCAGCTTAGATTTAGGGGGTGGTCAGCCCCAGCATTTT
.	few	TRBV27	TRBJ1-6	CASSLLDGANSPLHF	TGTGCCAGCAGTTTATTGGACGGAGCTAATTCACCCCTCCACTTT
TRBD2	.	TRBV2	TRBJ2-3	CASSEGWREGGDTQYF	TGTGCCAGCAGTGAGGGGTGGAGGGAGGGCGGAGATACGCAGTATTTT
TRBD2	once	TRBV3-1/TRBV3-2	TRBJ2-5	CASSPPGLAETQYF	TGTGCCAGCAGCCCCCCGGGACTAGCGGAGACCCAGTACTTC
TRBD2	.	TRBV2	TRBJ2-7	CASSVERDSYEQYF	TGTGCCAGCAGTGTAGAGCGGGACTCCTACGAGCAGTACTTC
TRBD1	.	TRBV5-4	TRBJ1-1	CASSLDRGGYTEAFF	TGTGCCAGCAGCTTGGACAGGGGAGGGTACACTGAAGCTTTCTTT
TRBD1	.	TRBV28	TRBJ2-7	CAIQGSTYEQYF	TGTGCCATACAGGGGTCTACCTACGAGCAGTACTTC
.	.	TRBV4-1	TRBJ2-7	CASSQMGDEQYF	TGCGCCAGCAGCCAAATGGGCGACGAGCAGTACTTC
.	.	TRBV27	TRBJ2-7	CASSPTGPYEQYF	TGTGCCAGCAGCCCTACGGGCCCCTACGAGCAGTACTTC
.	.	TRBV6-5	TRBJ1-4	CASSLGGDLGSLFF	TGTGCCAGCAGTTTAGGAGGGGACCTTGGAAGCCTGTTTTTT
.	.	TRBV28	TRBJ1-6	CASSPGTANSPLHF	TGTGCCAGCAGCCCCGGGACGGCAAATTCACCCCTCCACTTT
TRBD2	few	TRBV4-1	TRBJ2-3	CASSQDRTSVSTDTQYF	TGCGCCAGCAGCCAAGATAGGACTAGCGTTAGCACAGATACGCAGTATTTT
.	.	TRBV15	TRBJ1-1	CATRVGAINTEAFF	TGTGCCACCAGGGTGGGGGCCATAAACACTGAAGCTTTCTTT